This T cell receptor (beta chain) was profiled in a study of CD8 T cells in ankylosing spondylitis (dated by TCRdb to about 2017). Describing the broader study: The study profiled T cell receptor beta repertoires in healthy donors and ankylosing spondylitis patients to find disease-linked TCR variants. In total, the full study cohort was made up of roughly 100 healthy donors and more than 20 ankylosing spondylitis patients. Samples of peripheral blood were taken, and for ankylosing spondylitis patients, synovial fluid was collected as well.

About this clonotype: Its antigen remains undetermined. No base-level quality is on record; no much larger clone is a single base apart.

What the authors observed across the whole study: Some motif variants were previously reported in synovial fluid and blood of reactive arthritis patients, suggesting common disease-initiation mechanisms. A TCR beta motif made up of several highly homologous amino acid variants appeared to be characteristic of blood from ankylosing spondylitis patients. According to the report, matched synovial fluid samples from ankylosing spondylitis patients were significantly enriched for the disease-linked clones. The disease-linked clones showed a CD8+ phenotype and occurred at relatively low frequencies in peripheral blood.

TCRdb names Illumina HiSeq 2500 as the instrument used. Quantitative 5'-RACE with molecular barcodes was used to prepare TCR beta libraries. The original pipeline was this. To identify disease-linked TCR variants, a new computational method was used, one built on a probabilistic model of VDJ rearrangement. TCRdb ran its own pipeline on the public reads, namely fastp trimming at Q25 and MiXCR clone calling, and kept in-frame beta chains. CDR3 protein duplicates are merged, each entry listing the most common genes and DNA. Clone size and V and J calls follow TCRdb, not the original study. The sample yields 500,000 to 550,000 distinct CDR3 sequences; roughly 13% were counted once. The ten top clones hold almost 7% of the sample. The CDR3 sequence holds 14 residues, the cysteine and phenylalanine included. The sequence is cut down to CDR3 DNA, 42 bases in frame from base 1. V loses 5 bases of germline sequence and J loses 1 base, and the interval between the two ends is 12 bases. CDR1 and CDR2, looked up from the germline V gene (reference sequence), are SEHNR and FQNEAQ.

The specimen was blood, either unsorted or a sorted T cell fraction (not recorded which). The clonotype comes from a male donor with ankylosing spondylitis. The chain uses TRBV7-9 and TRBJ2-7; a tentative D match to TRBD2 spans 5 bases. The base sequence is TGTGCCAGCAGCCGCATGGGAGAATCCTACGAGCAGTACTTC. Translation gives CASSRMGESYEQYF.